This T cell receptor beta chain was captured by sequencing in a study of blood T cell repertoires in COVID-19. Study summary: The origin of the acute and convalescent COVID-19 samples was the United States, Italy and Spain.

A Seattle source enrolled patients during active infection and followed them longitudinally. The germline V gene encodes CDR1 KGHSH and CDR2 LQKENI. V was trimmed by 0 bases and J by 4 bases, leaving 12 bases between them. The length of the CDR3 is 15 residues. The data were produced by immunoSEQ multiplex PCR, yet TCRdb's version contains in-frame clones alone and is incomplete. This table has roughly 60,000 clones, 84% appearing once. The sequencing input was peripheral blood. This chain joins TRBV18 and TRBJ2-5; tentatively, D is TRBD1 (6 bases). This TCR came from a man aged 55 to 70 with COVID-19, enrolled during active disease. Here the CDR3 reads CASSPPRGLGETQYF. The CDR3 DNA reads as TGTGCCAGCTCACCACCGAGGGGGTTGGGAGAGACCCAGTACTTC.